Listed below are T cell receptor beta chains from one sample, sequenced in a study of CD8+ T cells in alopecia areata. The protocol was immunoSEQ multiplex PCR, while the TCRdb copy is restricted to in-frame clones and leaves out a portion. The sample records more than 95,000 clones, roughly 55% being singletons. Sequencing used CD4+ T cells sorted from blood, obtained at week 4, from a patient treated with tofacitinib. All receptors derive from a human donor with alopecia areata. The CDR3 runs from the conserved cysteine through the conserved F or W. Each record gives: J gene, V gene, CDR3 protein.

J gene: TRBJ2-2
V gene: TRBV6-5
CDR3 protein: CASNKGMRAGELFF

J gene: TRBJ1-2
V gene: TRBV30
CDR3 protein: CAWILDSRNYGYTF

J gene: TRBJ2-1
V gene: TRBV9
CDR3 protein: CASSGASGTFRQFF

J gene: TRBJ2-7
V gene: TRBV28
CDR3 protein: CASSLPGTGESYEQYF

J gene: TRBJ1-1
V gene: TRBV25-1
CDR3 protein: CASTQGAMNTEAFF

J gene: TRBJ2-2
V gene: TRBV9
CDR3 protein: CASSEAQGGELFF

J gene: TRBJ1-2
V gene: TRBV27
CDR3 protein: CASAAPGQGNYGYTF

J gene: TRBJ2-7
V gene: TRBV29-1
CDR3 protein: CSASIPTSYEQYF

J gene: TRBJ1-1
V gene: TRBV4-1
CDR3 protein: CASSQVEQGGGNTEAFF

J gene: TRBJ2-3
V gene: TRBV4-1
CDR3 protein: CASSAPSGLAAHTQYF

J gene: TRBJ2-4
V gene: TRBV7-9
CDR3 protein: CASSRGLAAEIQYF

J gene: TRBJ2-7
V gene: TRBV18
CDR3 protein: CASSPTRRTSGGYEQYF

J gene: TRBJ1-2
V gene: TRBV4-1
CDR3 protein: CASSQADGLYGYTF

J gene: TRBJ2-3
V gene: TRBV5-1
CDR3 protein: CASSFRVSTDTQYF

J gene: TRBJ2-5
V gene: TRBV2
CDR3 protein: CATQGEETQYF

J gene: TRBJ2-7
V gene: TRBV4-3
CDR3 protein: CASSQGQGSEQYF

J gene: TRBJ1-5
V gene: TRBV7-9
CDR3 protein: CASSLAMSGPYQPQHF